A single sample gave rise to the 17 T cell receptor beta chains below, sequenced in a study of blood T cell repertoires in COVID-19. Repertoires were generated with immunoSEQ multiplex PCR, while TCRdb's copy carries only in-frame clones and drops some. The repertoire holds 130,000 to 150,000 clones, with roughly 83% as singletons. The sample was PBMCs or T cells enriched from blood (not recorded which). These receptors were taken from a middle-aged man who had recovered from COVID-19.

This chain links TRBV2 with TRBJ2-1; 11 bases match TRBD1. Losses at the gene ends were 6 bases for V and 2 bases for J; bases not matched to a gene: 6. This CDR3 contains 16 residues. CDR1 and CDR2 (germline): SNHLY, FYNNEI. The DNA of the CDR3 is TGTGCCAGCAGACTCCAGGACAGGGGGCCCTACAATGAGCAGTTCTTC. It is translated as CASRLQDRGPYNEQFF.

The chain couples TRBV3-1 (or the pseudogene TRBV3-2) to TRBJ1-6; 11 nucleotides line up with TRBD1. Per germline, CDR1 LGHDT and CDR2 YNNKEL (reference sequence). The V and J ends lost 5 bases and 10 bases, in that order; junction bases with no gene match: 7. This CDR3 contains 15 residues. The CDR3 nucleotides read TGTGCCAGCAGCTCTCGGACAGGGGGCGACTCACCCCTCCACTTT. This codes for CASSSRTGGDSPLHF.

This clone was detected only once. This sequence joins TRBV5-6 and TRBJ2-7; 10 nucleotides line up with TRBD1. CDR1 is SGHDT and CDR2 is YYEEEE in the germline V gene. The CDR3 contains 14 residues. Unmatched junction bases numbered 4, after V lost 4 bases and J lost 3 bases. The CDR3 loop reads CASSRDRGNYEQYF. Here the CDR3 DNA reads TGTGCCAGCAGCAGGGACAGGGGAAACTACGAGCAGTACTTC.

The gene calls are TRBV28 and TRBJ1-1, with a weak D call TRBD1 (5 bases). V gave up 2 bases and J gave up 1 base, with 14 bases separating them. CDR3 length: 16 amino acids. Germline CDR1 MDHEN, CDR2 SYDVKM. CDR3 in amino acids: CASSLRGGLTNTEAFF. In DNA form, the CDR3 reads TGTGCCAGCAGTTTACGGGGGGGACTCACGAACACTGAAGCTTTCTTT.

V usage is TRBV5-1 and J usage is TRBJ2-7; a possible D gene is TRBD2 (6 bases). Trimming shortened V by 3 bases and J by 5 bases, and 15 bases separated the two germline ends. The CDR3 runs to 14 residues. CDR1 SGHRS and CDR2 YFSETQ come from the germline V gene. The CDR3 bases are TGCGCCAGCAGCTCAACTAGCAACAGTCACGAGCAGTACTTC. Translating it yields CASSSTSNSHEQYF.

The V call is TRBV4-3, the J call TRBJ2-7; 7 bases map to TRBD2. The CDR3 has 15 residues. Germline CDR1 LGHNA, CDR2 YSLEER. After removal of 4 bases from V and 2 bases from J, the junction contained 8 bases not matched to a gene. CDR3 amino acids: CASSLTRGEAYEQYF. CDR3 coding DNA: TGCGCCAGCAGCCTTACACGGGGGGAAGCCTACGAGCAGTACTTC.

The sample holds a few counts of this clone. The chain combines TRBV13 with TRBJ1-2; D possibly corresponds to TRBD1 (6 bases). V gave up 4 bases and J gave up 7 bases, with 19 bases separating them. CDR1 is PRHDT, CDR2 FYEKMQ, per germline (reference sequence). The length of the CDR3 is 15 residues. The CDR3 region is CASSSNRARDPGYTF. CDR3 in DNA: TGTGCCAGCAGCTCAAACAGGGCCAGGGACCCTGGCTACACCTTC.

Concerning this clone: Other nucleotide sequences from this sample produce the same CDR3. The chain links TRBV6-2 or TRBV6-3 to TRBJ2-3, with 12 bases matching TRBD2. The CDR3 contains 15 residues. Germline V gene data show CDR1 as MNHEY and CDR2 as SVGEGT. Unmatched junction bases numbered 3, after V lost 4 bases and J lost 4 bases. CDR3 DNA sequence: TGTGCCAGCAGTTCTAGCGGGGGGGCCGCAGATACGCAGTATTTT. Translated: CASSSSGGAADTQYF.

The genes are TRBV10-3 and TRBJ2-3; the match to TRBD2 covers 8 bases. Germline assignment: CDR1 ENHRY and CDR2 SYGVKD. The CDR3 is 14 residues long. J was trimmed by 4 bases and V by 10 bases; bases with no gene match: 10. CDR3 nucleotide sequence: TGTGCCAAAATTTATCGGGGGGGGGCAGATACGCAGTATTTT. Protein sequence: CAKIYRGGADTQYF.

V usage is TRBV7-9 and J usage is TRBJ2-7; a possible D gene is TRBD1 (7 bases). Per germline, CDR1 SEHNR and CDR2 FQNEAQ (reference sequence). With 1 base removed from V and 3 bases from J, the gap between germline ends came to 10 bases. CDR3 length equals 14 residues. CDR3 coding DNA: TGTGCCAGCAGCTTAGGCCAGGGGGGCTACGAGCAGTACTTC. This translates into CASSLGQGGYEQYF.

V is TRBV5-4 and J is TRBJ1-1; D gene uncertain. The V end was cut by 2 bases, the J end by 0 bases, with 8 bases between. The CDR3 contains 14 residues. CDR1 SGHNT and CDR2 YYREEE come from the germline V gene (reference sequence). CDR3: CASSLGGMNTEAFF. The DNA for the CDR3 is TGTGCCAGCAGCTTAGGAGGGATGAACACTGAAGCTTTCTTT.

This chain joins TRBV28 and TRBJ1-1, with D possibly matching TRBD1 (5 bases). V lost 2 bases and J 7 bases, leaving 17 bases between the germline ends. This CDR3 is 15 amino acids long. Germline V CDR1 and CDR2: MDHEN, SYDVKM. The CDR3 DNA reads TGTGCCAGCAGTTTAGGCTCGGGGGGGTTGAATGAAGCTTTCTTT. This sequence encodes CASSLGSGGLNEAFF. Based on the CDR3 plus reference TRBV28 and TRBJ1-1, the full variable domain is DVKVTQSSRYLVKRTGEKVFLECVQDMDHENMFWYRQDPGLGLRLIYFSYDVKMKEKGDIPEGYSVSREKKERFSLILESASTNQTSMYLCASSLGSGGLNEAFFGQGTRLTVV.

In this sample, this clone turned up a few times. The CDR3 DNA reads TGTGCCAGTAGTAATGGACGGGACTCGGAACTGTTTTTT. As protein: CASSNGRDSELFF. V is TRBV19 and J is TRBJ1-4, with a possible D match to TRBD1 (5 bases). The CDR3 sequence is 13 residues long. V was pared by 4 bases and J by 12 bases, with 15 bases between. Germline assignment: CDR1 LNHDA and CDR2 SQIVND (reference sequence).

The V call is TRBV7-6, the J call TRBJ1-1; 7 positions match TRBD1. This CDR3 has 17 amino acids. Germline V CDR1 and CDR2: SGHVS, FNYEAQ. Trimming at V came to 4 bases and at J to 0 bases, leaving 11 bases not matched to a gene. The CDR3 DNA sequence: TGTGCCAGCAGCTACGTTCCGGGACAGCCGATGAACACTGAAGCTTTCTTT. This gives the protein CASSYVPGQPMNTEAFF.

The chain employs TRBV21-1 and TRBJ1-5; the D call of TRBD1 is as the table states it, not checked on the DNA. TRBV21-1 corresponds to a pseudogene. The CDR3 is 17 residues long. The CDR3 DNA is TGTGCCAGCAGCAAAGCCGGACAGGGATATAGCAATCAGCCCCAGCATTTT. This translates into CASSKAGQGYSNQPQHF.

CDR3 nucleotide sequence: TGCAGCGCCTACCGCGCGGAGGGGGCGAATGAAAAACTGTTTTTT. This gives the protein CSAYRAEGANEKLFF. The rearrangement joins TRBV29-1 to TRBJ1-4, with TRBD1 matching over 7 bases. The V gene's germline CDR1 is SQVTM and CDR2 ANQGSEA. J gave up 5 bases and V 7 bases, and 13 bases lay outside the gene matches. CDR3 length equals 15 residues. Variable domain in full (rest from reference TRBV29-1 and TRBJ1-4): SAVISQKPSRDICQRGTSLTIQCQVDSQVTMMFWYRQQPGQSLTLIATANQGSEATYESGFVIDKFPISRPNLTFSTLTVSNMSPEDSSIYLCSAYRAEGANEKLFFGSGTQLSVL.

This chain uses TRBV19 with TRBJ2-3; 8 bases agree with TRBD2. The CDR3 is made up of 13 amino acids. V was clipped by 3 bases and J by 5 bases; unmatched bases: 1. Per the germline V gene, CDR1 is LNHDA and CDR2 is SQIVND (reference sequence). CDR3 bases: TGTGCCAGTAGTATCGGGGGGGGAGATACGCAGTATTTT. Translation gives CASSIGGGDTQYF. The full variable domain, its missing parts supplied by reference TRBV19 and TRBJ2-3, is DGGITQSPKYLFRKEGQNVTLSCEQNLNHDAMYWYRQDPGQGLRLIYYSQIVNDFQKGDIAEGYSVSREKKESFPLTVTSAQKNPTAFYLCASSIGGGDTQYFGPGTRLTVL.